The 18 T cell receptor beta chains below come from one sample, sequenced in a study of beta chain features in type 1 diabetes. Points from the study as a whole: Researchers report that Type 1 diabetes patients had moderately but significantly shorter TCRB CDR3s across all four CD4+ subsets.

No cognate antigen is known for these TCRs. cDNA synthesis used the whole RNA isolate, giving expressed TCRB sequences. The data were produced by immunoSEQ multiplex PCR, yet TCRdb's version contains in-frame clones alone and is incomplete. The sample has under 300,000 clones, roughly 24% seen once; the top ten hold roughly 0.011%. Sequences were obtained from naive CD4+ T cells from blood. These receptors came from a woman in her thirties with type 1 diabetes.

This chain connects TRBV4-2 to TRBJ2-1, with 12 bases aligning to TRBD2. The CDR3 length is 15 residues. Germline V CDR1 and CDR2: LGHNA, YNFKEQ. With V trimmed by 7 bases and J by 4 bases, 5 bases remained unmatched. In nucleotides, the CDR3 is TGTGCCAGCATGACTAGCGGGAGTTCGTACAATGAGCAGTTCTTC. Encoded protein: CASMTSGSSYNEQFF.

Concerning this clone: Other DNA sequences in the same sample also yield this CDR3. This chain connects TRBV4-1 to TRBJ1-1, with 7 bases matching TRBD1. This CDR3 has 15 residues. V was pared by 2 bases and J by 1 base, with 4 bases of the junction left unmatched. Per the germline V gene, CDR1 is MGHRA and CDR2 is YSYEKL. The DNA of the CDR3 is TGCGCCAGCAGCCAACCAGACAGGGAGAACACTGAAGCTTTCTTT. Translating it yields CASSQPDRENTEAFF.

The chain employs TRBV4-1 and TRBJ2-1; perhaps TRBD2 as D (6 bases). The CDR3 runs to 16 residues. Germline V gives CDR1 MGHRA, CDR2 YSYEKL. V shed 3 bases and J shed 4 bases, with 16 bases lying between them. CDR3 bases: TGCGCCAGCAGCCATCTTCCGAGGGAGGCTTACAATGAGCAGTTCTTC. Translated, it gives CASSHLPREAYNEQFF.

The chain employs TRBV10-3 and TRBJ2-1; TRBD2 matches 10 bases. Germline CDR1 is ENHRY and CDR2 is SYGVKD. Losses at the gene ends were 0 bases for V and 9 bases for J; bases not matched to a gene: 5. The CDR3 is 15 amino acids. The DNA for the CDR3 is TGTGCCATCAGTGAGTCAGCGGGAGGGGTAGTTGAGCAGTTCTTC. Protein: CAISESAGGVVEQFF.

This clone came up a few times. The genes are TRBV28 and TRBJ1-4, with 8 nucleotides matching TRBD1. J lost 10 bases, V lost 3 bases, and 7 bases had no gene match. This CDR3 contains 14 residues. The germline V gene has CDR1 MDHEN and CDR2 SYDVKM. The CDR3 DNA sequence: TGTGCCAGCAGTTTGGGGGGACAGGTGCGAAAACTGTTTTTT. Protein sequence: CASSLGGQVRKLFF.

The CDR3 sequence: CASPPRASSTDTQYF. CDR3 bases: TGTGCCAGCCCCCCGAGGGCTAGCAGTACAGATACGCAGTATTTT. The rearrangement links TRBV28 to TRBJ2-3; a possible D gene is TRBD2 (5 bases). Germline-derived CDR1 and CDR2 are MDHEN and SYDVKM. The CDR3 sequence is 15 residues long. Trimming took 8 bases from V and 3 from J, leaving 18 bases between them.

On this clone: An end of the junction differs from the germline gene, which may be a read error. V usage is TRBV28 and J usage is TRBJ2-1; TRBD2 matches 13 bases. This CDR3 contains 14 residues. The V gene's germline CDR1 is MDHEN and CDR2 SYDVKM. The DNA of the CDR3 is TGTGCCACCCTGGGGGAAACTAGCGGGAGGGCCTTTGTCTTC. Translating it yields CATLGETSGRAFVF. The variable domain in full, with the rest retrieved from reference TRBV28 and TRBJ2-1, is DVKVTQSSRYLVKRTGEKVFLECVQDMDHENMFWYRQDPGLGLRLIYFSYDVKMKEKGDIPEGYSVSREKKERFSLILESASTNQTSMYLCATLGETSGRAFVFGPGTRLTVL.

A few counts support this clone. The V call is TRBV29-1, the J call TRBJ2-7; TRBD1 matches at 7 bases. Per germline, CDR1 SQVTM and CDR2 ANQGSEA. V was clipped by 7 bases and J by 7 bases; unmatched bases: 10. The CDR3 is made up of 12 amino acids. In nucleotides, the CDR3 is TGCAGCGCTCGACAGGGCTTGGGGGAGCAGTACTTC. Translated, it gives CSARQGLGEQYF.

In the case of this clone: A junction end diverges from the germline sequence, so it may reflect a read error. CDR3 loop: CASSPGTGGSHEQYF. CDR3 nucleotides: TGCGCCAGCAGCCCCGGGACAGGGGGCTCCCACGAGCAGTACTTC. The chain recombines TRBV5-1 with TRBJ2-7, with 12 bases matching TRBD1. Germline CDR1 reads SGHRS; CDR2 reads YFSETQ. CDR3 size: 15 residues.

The chain has TRBV9 and TRBJ2-2; D is possibly TRBD2 (6 bases). Trimming removed 5 bases from V and 4 bases from J, with 9 bases in between. CDR1 SGDLS and CDR2 YYNGEE come from the germline V gene. The CDR3 has 13 amino acids. DNA of the CDR3: TGTGCCAGCAGTGCCGGGGGCACCGGGGAGCTGTTTTTT. Protein: CASSAGGTGELFF.

This clone was seen a handful of times. V gene TRBV5-1 combines with J gene TRBJ2-1, with D unclear. This CDR3 has 14 residues. Between the trimmed V and J ends, which lost 4 bases and 9 bases, there was a span of 17 bases. Germline loops: CDR1 SGHRS, CDR2 YFSETQ. The CDR3 loop reads CASSSYGVGVEQFF. CDR3 DNA: TGCGCCAGCAGCAGCTACGGCGTGGGCGTTGAGCAGTTCTTC.

J is TRBJ2-3 and V is TRBV7-9; 10 bases fit TRBD1. This CDR3 comprises 15 residues. The germline gives CDR1 SEHNR, CDR2 FQNEAQ (reference sequence). Losses at the gene ends were 5 bases for V and 5 bases for J; bases not matched to a gene: 7. Here the CDR3 reads CASSMTGGWEDTQYF. The CDR3 nucleotides read TGTGCCAGCAGCATGACAGGGGGCTGGGAAGATACGCAGTATTTT.

The gene calls are TRBV30 and TRBJ2-3; 10 positions match TRBD1. V shed 2 bases and J 5 bases; nucleotides not matched to a gene: 13. This CDR3 has 17 residues. From germline, CDR1 is GTSNPN and CDR2 SVGIG (reference sequence). CDR3 region: CAWSQTWDRGGVDTQYF. The CDR3 DNA reads TGTGCCTGGAGTCAAACTTGGGACAGGGGAGGAGTAGATACGCAGTATTTT.

The J gene is TRBJ2-1, the V gene TRBV9, with 10 bases lining up with TRBD1. The CDR3 loop spans 14 amino acids. The V gene's germline CDR1 is SGDLS and CDR2 YYNGEE. V shed 3 bases, J shed 5 bases, and the junction held 2 bases outside the gene matches. CDR3 protein: CASSGDRGNNEQFF. CDR3 DNA sequence: TGTGCCAGCAGCGGGGACAGGGGTAACAATGAGCAGTTCTTC. The full variable domain, completed using reference TRBV9 and TRBJ2-1, is DSGVTQTPKHLITATGQRVTLRCSPRSGDLSVYWYQQSLDQGLQFLIQYYNGEERAKGNILERFSAQQFPDLHSELNLSSLELGDSALYFCASSGDRGNNEQFFGPGTRLTVL.

This chain joins TRBV5-1 and TRBJ2-5, with 8 bases aligning to TRBD2. V trimming: 1 base; J trimming: 5 bases; junction bases outside the gene matches: 4. The CDR3 has 14 amino acids. Germline lookup yields CDR1 SGHRS and CDR2 YFSETQ. The CDR3 nucleotides are TGCGCCAGCAGCTTGTTCGGGGGGGGCGAGACCCAGTACTTC. This codes for CASSLFGGGETQYF.

In nucleotides, the CDR3 is TGTGCCAGCAGCTCTTACCAGGGTCCCCAGCATTTT. Amino acid sequence: CASSSYQGPQHF. The chain recombines TRBV5-6 with TRBJ1-5; D possibly corresponds to TRBD1 (5 bases). Trimming removed 3 bases from V and 10 bases from J, with 11 bases in between. The CDR3 length is 12 residues. Germline assignment: CDR1 SGHDT and CDR2 YYEEEE.

This clone was recorded a few times. The rearrangement uses TRBV6-6 and TRBJ2-1, with 12 bases that match TRBD2. CDR3 length equals 15 residues. Per germline, CDR1 MNHNY and CDR2 SVGAGI (reference sequence). Unmatched junction bases numbered 6, after V lost 7 bases and J lost 5 bases. The CDR3 sequence: CASNGLAGIDNEQFF. CDR3 DNA: TGTGCCAGCAACGGACTAGCGGGAATCGACAATGAGCAGTTCTTC.

This rearrangement joins TRBV5-4 to TRBJ2-4; TRBD2 agrees at 8 bases. Germline CDR1 is SGHNT and CDR2 is YYREEE (reference sequence). J was trimmed by 8 bases and V by 2 bases; bases with no gene match: 12. The CDR3 loop spans 16 amino acids. The CDR3 spells CASSLGLAGTADIQYF. The CDR3 DNA follows: TGTGCCAGCAGCTTAGGGTTAGCGGGGACGGCGGACATTCAGTACTTC.